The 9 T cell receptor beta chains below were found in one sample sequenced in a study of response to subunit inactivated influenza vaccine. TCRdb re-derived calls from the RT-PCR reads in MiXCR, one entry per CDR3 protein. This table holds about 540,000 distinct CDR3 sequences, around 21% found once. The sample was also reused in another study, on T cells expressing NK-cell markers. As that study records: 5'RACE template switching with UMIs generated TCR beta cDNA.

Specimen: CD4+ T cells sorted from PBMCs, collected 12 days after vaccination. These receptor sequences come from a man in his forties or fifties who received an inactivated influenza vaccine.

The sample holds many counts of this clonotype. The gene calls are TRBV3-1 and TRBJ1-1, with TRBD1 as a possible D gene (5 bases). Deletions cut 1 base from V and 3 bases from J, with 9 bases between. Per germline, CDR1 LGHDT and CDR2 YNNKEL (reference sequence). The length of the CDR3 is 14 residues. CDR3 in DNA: TGTGCCAGCAGCCAAGGTTGGGGGGACACTGAAGCTTTCTTT. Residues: CASSQGWGDTEAFF. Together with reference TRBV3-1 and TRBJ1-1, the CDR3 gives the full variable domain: DTAVSQTPKYLVTQMGNDKSIKCEQNLGHDTMYWYKQDSKKFLKIMFSYNNKELIINETVPNRFSPKSPDKAHLNLHINSLELGDSAVYFCASSQGWGDTEAFFGQGTRLTVV.

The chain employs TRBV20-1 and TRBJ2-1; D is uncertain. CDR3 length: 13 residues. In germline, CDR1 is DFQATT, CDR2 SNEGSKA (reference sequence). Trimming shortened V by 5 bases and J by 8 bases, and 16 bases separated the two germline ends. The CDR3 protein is CSAPPLGSDEQFF. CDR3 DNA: TGCAGTGCTCCACCTCTGGGCAGCGATGAGCAGTTCTTC.

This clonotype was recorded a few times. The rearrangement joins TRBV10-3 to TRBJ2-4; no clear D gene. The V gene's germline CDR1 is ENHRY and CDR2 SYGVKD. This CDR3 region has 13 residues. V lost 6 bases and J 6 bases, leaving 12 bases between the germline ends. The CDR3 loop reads CAIRDTYGNIQYF. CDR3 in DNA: TGTGCCATCAGAGACACCTATGGAAACATTCAGTACTTC.

CDR3 amino acids: CSPRGRTNYGYTF. The CDR3 nucleotides are TGCAGCCCGAGAGGCAGAACCAACTATGGCTACACCTTC. The chain has TRBV20-1 and TRBJ1-2; D uncertain. The V gene's germline CDR1 is DFQATT and CDR2 SNEGSKA (reference sequence). The CDR3 consists of 13 residues.

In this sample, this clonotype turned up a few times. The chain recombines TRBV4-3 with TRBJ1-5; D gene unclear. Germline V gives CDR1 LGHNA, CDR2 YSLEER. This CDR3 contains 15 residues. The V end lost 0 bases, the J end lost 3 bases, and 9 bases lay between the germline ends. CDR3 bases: TGCGCCAGCAGCCAAGAGTTGGACGTCAATCAGCCCCAGCATTTT. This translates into CASSQELDVNQPQHF.

The CDR3 DNA is TGTGCCAGCAGCCAAGGGGTTAGCGGGGGATTACAAGAGACCCAGTACTTC. Protein: CASSQGVSGGLQETQYF. The rearrangement joins TRBV4-2 to TRBJ2-5; 9 bases fit TRBD2. V dropped 1 base and J dropped 2; count of bases not matched to a gene: 8. Looked up from germline, CDR1 is LGHNA and CDR2 is YNFKEQ. The CDR3 runs 17 residues.

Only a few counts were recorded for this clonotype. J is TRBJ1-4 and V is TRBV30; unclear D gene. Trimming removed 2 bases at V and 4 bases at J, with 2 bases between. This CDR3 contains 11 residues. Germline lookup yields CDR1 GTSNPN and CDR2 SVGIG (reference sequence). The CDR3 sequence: CAWSHNEKLFF. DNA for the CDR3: TGTGCCTGGAGTCATAATGAAAAACTGTTTTTT.

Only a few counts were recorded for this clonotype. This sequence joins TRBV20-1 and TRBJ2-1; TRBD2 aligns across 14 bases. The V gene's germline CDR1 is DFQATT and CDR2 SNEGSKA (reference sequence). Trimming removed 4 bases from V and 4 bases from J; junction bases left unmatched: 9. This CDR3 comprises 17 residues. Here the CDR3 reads CSATRLAGGPEYNEQFF. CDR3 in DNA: TGCAGTGCTACTAGACTAGCGGGAGGGCCGGAGTACAATGAGCAGTTCTTC.

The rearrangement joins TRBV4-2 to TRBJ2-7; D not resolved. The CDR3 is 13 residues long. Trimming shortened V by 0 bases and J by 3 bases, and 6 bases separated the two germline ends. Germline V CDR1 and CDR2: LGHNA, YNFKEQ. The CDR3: CASSQERLYEQYF. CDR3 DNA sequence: TGTGCCAGCAGCCAAGAGAGGCTCTACGAGCAGTACTTC.